These 18 T cell receptor beta chains were all obtained from the same sample, sequenced in a study of T-cell memory formation after mild COVID-19. From the 5' RACE reads, TCRdb called clonotypes with MiXCR, one entry per CDR3 protein. This repertoire shows 350,000 to 500,000 distinct CDR3 sequences, more than 20% found once; its top ten account for about 12%. The sequenced material came from PBMCs or a T cell subset sorted from them (not recorded which). These receptors were obtained from an adult woman who had mild COVID-19 (a few samples of this study predate the infection). Cell type and time point are not known.

The V gene is TRBV2, the J gene TRBJ1-5, with 10 bases aligning to TRBD1. The CDR3 totals 15 residues. Unmatched junction bases numbered 3, after V lost 5 bases and J lost 2 bases. CDR1 is SNHLY and CDR2 is FYNNEI in the germline V gene. The CDR3 sequence: CASSKDRGGNQPQHF. The CDR3 nucleotides read TGTGCCAGCAGTAAGGACAGGGGGGGCAATCAGCCCCAGCATTTT.

This clonotype occurred a few times. The chain employs TRBV5-6 and TRBJ2-5; 7 nucleotides align to TRBD2. This CDR3 is 13 amino acids long. Germline V CDR1 and CDR2: SGHDT, YYEEEE. Trimming cost V 4 bases and J 5 bases; bases outside gene matches: 5. CDR3 region: CASSGDYGETQYF. The CDR3 bases are TGTGCCAGCAGCGGGGACTACGGGGAGACCCAGTACTTC.

This chain joins TRBV7-9 and TRBJ1-1; a possible D gene is TRBD1 (6 bases). Germline CDR1 reads SEHNR; CDR2 reads FQNEAQ (reference sequence). V lost 4 bases to trimming and J lost 1 base, with 13 bases between them. This CDR3 has 15 amino acids. DNA for the CDR3: TGTGCCAGCAGCTGGGGACAAGCACCGAACACTGAAGCTTTCTTT. This sequence encodes CASSWGQAPNTEAFF.

This clonotype was observed once. This chain joins TRBV20-1 and TRBJ1-2, with a tentative D call TRBD1 (6 bases). Trimming shortened V by 5 bases and J by 0 bases, and 25 bases separated the two germline ends. The CDR3 extends over 18 amino acids. Per germline, CDR1 DFQATT and CDR2 SNEGSKA (reference sequence). The chain's CDR3 is CSAVAEGGPRKANYGYTF. The CDR3 region has the DNA TGCAGTGCTGTGGCAGAGGGGGGCCCCCGAAAAGCTAACTATGGCTACACCTTC.

V usage is TRBV6-5 and J usage is TRBJ1-4; TRBD1 agrees at 9 bases. After removal of 5 bases from V and 5 bases from J, the junction contained 6 bases not matched to a gene. The CDR3 totals 15 residues. Germline V gene sequence: CDR1 MNHEY, CDR2 SVGAGI. The CDR3 region is CASSEDRGANEKLFF. DNA of the CDR3: TGTGCCAGCAGTGAAGACAGGGGGGCCAATGAAAAACTGTTTTTT.

This clonotype occurred a few times. The chain links TRBV27 to TRBJ2-7; D is ambiguous. Germline CDR1 and CDR2: MNHEY and SMNVEV (reference sequence). The CDR3 is 13 amino acids. Trimming cost V 2 bases and J 5 bases, with 10 bases left between them. The CDR3 reads CASSLTRMHEQYF. The CDR3 DNA reads as TGTGCCAGCAGTTTAACGCGAATGCACGAGCAGTACTTC.

The rearrangement links TRBV29-1 to TRBJ1-1; the D is unclear. Deletions cut 7 bases from V and 0 bases from J, with 15 bases between. From germline, CDR1 is SQVTM and CDR2 ANQGSEA. The CDR3 spans 14 residues. The CDR3: CSANLLTLNTEAFF. CDR3 sequence (DNA): TGCAGCGCCAACTTACTGACCTTGAACACTGAAGCTTTCTTT.

V is TRBV29-1 and J is TRBJ1-2, with D maybe TRBD1 (5 bases). The V gene lost 7 bases and the J gene lost 4 bases, with 13 bases spanning the gap. The germline V gene has CDR1 SQVTM and CDR2 ANQGSEA. The CDR3 has 12 residues. The CDR3 sequence is CSAKGGAYGYTF. The CDR3 region has the DNA TGCAGCGCTAAGGGAGGGGCCTATGGCTACACCTTC.

This clonotype has a handful of counts. V is TRBV7-9 and J is TRBJ2-2; 7 bases agree with TRBD1. J gave up 0 bases and V 5 bases, and 3 bases lay outside the gene matches. This CDR3 contains 15 residues. Germline V gene lookup returns CDR1 SEHNR and CDR2 FQNEAQ (reference sequence). CDR3 sequence: CASSQGVSNTGELFF. The CDR3 nucleotides are TGTGCCAGCAGCCAGGGGGTTTCGAACACCGGGGAGCTGTTTTTT.

The chain employs TRBV4-1 and TRBJ1-1; D not resolved. This CDR3 is built from 13 residues. The V end lost 2 bases, the J end lost 6 bases, and 10 bases lay between the germline ends. Germline V gene sequence: CDR1 MGHRA, CDR2 YSYEKL. Here the CDR3 reads CASSQTASAEAFF. Written as DNA, the CDR3 is TGCGCCAGCAGCCAAACAGCTTCAGCTGAAGCTTTCTTT.

This chain uses TRBV2 with TRBJ2-3; either TRBD1 or TRBD2 may fit D (5 bases each). CDR3 length: 14 residues. The germline CDR1 and CDR2 sequences are SNHLY and FYNNEI. The ends were cut back, 8 bases at V and 0 bases at J, with 12 bases in the middle. As DNA, the CDR3 is TGTGCCAGCGGGGGTCGCACTAGCACAGATACGCAGTATTTT. Translating gives CASGGRTSTDTQYF.

This clonotype was counted a few times. V is TRBV6-2 or TRBV6-3 and J is TRBJ2-7; perhaps TRBD2 as D (6 bases). This CDR3 is 16 amino acids long. Germline V gives CDR1 MNHEY, CDR2 SVGEGT. V was clipped by 0 bases and J by 0 bases, with 12 bases between them. CDR3: CASSYSYGTYSYEQYF. As DNA, the CDR3 is TGTGCCAGCAGTTACTCGTACGGGACTTACTCCTACGAGCAGTACTTC.

This sequence joins TRBV12-3 or TRBV12-4 and TRBJ2-1; TRBD1 is a possible D gene (5 bases). The CDR3 contains 12 residues. V lost 1 base and J lost 12, with 10 bases in between. DNA of the CDR3: TGTGCCAGCAGTTTAGTCCCAGACAGGCAGTTCTTC. Protein product: CASSLVPDRQFF.

J is TRBJ2-3 and V is TRBV6-2 or TRBV6-3; D may be TRBD2 (6 bases). Germline loops: CDR1 MNHEY, CDR2 SVGEGT. V was cut by 5 bases and J by 0 bases, with 18 bases left in between. The CDR3 runs to 17 residues. As DNA, the CDR3 is TGTGCCAGCAGTCGACCCGGGACTCTGACTAGCACAGATACGCAGTATTTT. It codes for CASSRPGTLTSTDTQYF.

The rearrangement joins TRBV18 to TRBJ1-1; D uncertain. Trimming pared 6 bases from V and 11 bases from J, leaving 19 bases between. Germline-derived CDR1 and CDR2 are KGHSH and LQKENI. The length of the CDR3 is 13 residues. The CDR3 reads CASSNLALLGAFF. CDR3 DNA sequence: TGTGCCAGCTCCAACCTGGCGCTGCTGGGGGCTTTCTTT.

V is TRBV19 and J is TRBJ1-5; TRBD1 matches at 9 bases. The V segment lost 6 bases and the J segment 0 bases; nucleotides outside the gene matches: 3. The germline V gene has CDR1 LNHDA and CDR2 SQIVND (reference sequence). The CDR3 is 15 amino acids. The CDR3, as DNA: TGTGCCAGTAGGAGGACAGGGGCTAGCAATCAGCCCCAGCATTTT. This sequence encodes CASRRTGASNQPQHF.

This clonotype appeared a few times. The chain employs TRBV7-3 and TRBJ2-2; 8 bases agree with TRBD2. With V trimmed by 4 bases and J by 4 bases, 8 bases remained unmatched. Germline loops: CDR1 SGHTA, CDR2 FQGTGA. The CDR3 is made up of 16 amino acids. The CDR3 DNA is TGTGCCAGCAGCTCTACCGGGACTAGACGCACCGGGGAGCTGTTTTTT. Translation: CASSSTGTRRTGELFF. Together with reference TRBV7-3 and TRBJ2-2, the CDR3 gives the full variable domain: GAGVSQTPSNKVTEKGKYVELRCDPISGHTALYWYRQSLGQGPEFLIYFQGTGAADDSGLPNDRFFAVRPEGSVSTLKIQRTERGDSAVYLCASSSTGTRRTGELFFGEGSRLTVL.

V is TRBV3-1 and J is TRBJ2-2; TRBD2 aligns across 8 bases. Germline CDR1 reads LGHDT; CDR2 reads YNNKEL (reference sequence). The ends lost 1 base at V and 5 bases at J; junction bases unmatched: 6. The CDR3 extends over 16 amino acids. This CDR3 reads CASSQAGLENTGELFF. The CDR3 nucleotides are TGTGCCAGCAGCCAAGCGGGACTAGAAAATACCGGGGAGCTGTTTTTT. The full variable domain, in which reference TRBV3-1 and TRBJ2-2 provide the parts outside the CDR3, is DTAVSQTPKYLVTQMGNDKSIKCEQNLGHDTMYWYKQDSKKFLKIMFSYNNKELIINETVPNRFSPKSPDKAHLNLHINSLELGDSAVYFCASSQAGLENTGELFFGEGSRLTVL.